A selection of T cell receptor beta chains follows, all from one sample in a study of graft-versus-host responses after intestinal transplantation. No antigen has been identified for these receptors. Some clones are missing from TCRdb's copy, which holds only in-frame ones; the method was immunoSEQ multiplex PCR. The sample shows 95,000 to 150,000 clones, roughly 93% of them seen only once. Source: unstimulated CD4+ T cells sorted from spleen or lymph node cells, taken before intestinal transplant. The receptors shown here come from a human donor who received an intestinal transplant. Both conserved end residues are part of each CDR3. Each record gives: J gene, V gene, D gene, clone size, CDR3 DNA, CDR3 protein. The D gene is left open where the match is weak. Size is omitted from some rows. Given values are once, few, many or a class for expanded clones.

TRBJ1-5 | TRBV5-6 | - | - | TGTGCCAGCAGCTTTTACGGGGGAAATCAGCCCCAGCATTTT | CASSFYGGNQPQHF
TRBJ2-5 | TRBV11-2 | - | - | TGTGCCAGCAGCTTTCGTGGAGAGACCCAGTACTTC | CASSFRGETQYF
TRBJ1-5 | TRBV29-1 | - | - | TGCAGCGTTCGAGTGGGCCCTAGCAATCAGCCCCAGCATTTT | CSVRVGPSNQPQHF
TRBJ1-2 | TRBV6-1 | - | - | TGTGCCAGCAGTATTGGCCTAAACTATGGCTACACCTTC | CASSIGLNYGYTF
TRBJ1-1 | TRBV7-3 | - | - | TGTGCCAGCAGCCGCCGGGGTGTGCAGACGGAGACTGAAGCTTTCTTT | CASSRRGVQTETEAFF
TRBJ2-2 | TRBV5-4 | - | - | TGTGCCGCGAGGAGGACTAACACCGGGGAGCTGTTTTTT | CAARRTNTGELFF
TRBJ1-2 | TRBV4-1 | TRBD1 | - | TGCGCCAGCAGCCAGGCCACCGGCAGGGGGCAGGGTGGCTACACCTTC | CASSQATGRGQGGYTF
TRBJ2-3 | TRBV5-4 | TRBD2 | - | TGTGCCAGCAGCGGGGGGACTACCACAGATACGCAGTATTTT | CASSGGTTTDTQYF
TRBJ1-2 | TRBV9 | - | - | TGTGCCAGCAGCGTCTCGTGGCGCTACACCTTC | CASSVSWRYTF
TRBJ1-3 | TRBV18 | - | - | TGTGCCAGCTCACCATTTCAGGGCCACGAGACTACCATATATTTT | CASSPFQGHETTIYF
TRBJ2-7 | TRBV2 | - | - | TGTGCCAGCAGTGAAGGCCAGCCTTCTTTCTACGAGCAGTACTTC | CASSEGQPSFYEQYF
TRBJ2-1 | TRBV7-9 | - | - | TGTGCCAGCAGCTTGGGTGCTAGCGAGTACAATGAGCAGTTCTTC | CASSLGASEYNEQFF
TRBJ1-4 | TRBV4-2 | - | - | TGTGCCAGCAGCCAAGCCGGACAGAAAGTGACTAATGAAAAACTGTTTTTT | CASSQAGQKVTNEKLFF
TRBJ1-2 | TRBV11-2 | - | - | TGTGCCAGCAGCTATGACCAAAACTATGGCTACACCTTC | CASSYDQNYGYTF
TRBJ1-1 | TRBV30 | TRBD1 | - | TGTGCCTGGGACAGGGGGCGGATCAACACTGAAGCTTTCTTT | CAWDRGRINTEAFF
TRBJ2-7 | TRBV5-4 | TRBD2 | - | TGTGCCAGCAGCTTGGGGGGGACTAGCGGGTACGAGCAGTACTTC | CASSLGGTSGYEQYF
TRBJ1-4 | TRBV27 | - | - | TGTGCCAGCAGTCCCGGGCCGGGCTTGGAGCAAAAACTGTTTTTT | CASSPGPGLEQKLFF
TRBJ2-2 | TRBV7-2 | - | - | TGTGCCAGCAGCTTATCGGTCCACACCGGGGAGCTGTTTTTT | CASSLSVHTGELFF
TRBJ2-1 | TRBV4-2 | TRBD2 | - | TGTGCCAGCAGCCGGAAATTAGCGGGAGGGAGCTACAATGAGCAGTTCTTC | CASSRKLAGGSYNEQFF
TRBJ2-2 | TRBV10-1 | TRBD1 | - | TGCGCCAGCAGACAGGGGCCGAACACCGGGGAGCTGTTTTTT | CASRQGPNTGELFF
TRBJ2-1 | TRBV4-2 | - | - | TGTGCCAGCAGCCAAGATATGGCGGGAAGCTCCTACAATGAGCAGTTCTTC | CASSQDMAGSSYNEQFF
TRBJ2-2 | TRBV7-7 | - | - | TGTGCTAGCAGCTTAGGTGTCCAGAACACCGGGGAGCTGTTTTTT | CASSLGVQNTGELFF
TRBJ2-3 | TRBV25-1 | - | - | TGTGCCAGCAGTGAACCTCGAACAGATACGCAGTATTTT | CASSEPRTDTQYF
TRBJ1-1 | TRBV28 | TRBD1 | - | TGTGCCAGCAGTCCCATCAGGACAGGGTATATGACTGAAGCTTTCTTT | CASSPIRTGYMTEAFF
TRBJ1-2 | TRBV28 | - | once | TGTGCCAGCAGTTGGGGGAGCCTTGGGTATGGCTACACCTTC | CASSWGSLGYGYTF
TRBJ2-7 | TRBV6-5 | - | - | TGTGCCAGCAATCCCCGGGGCCTAGCTGGGTACGAGCAGTACTTC | CASNPRGLAGYEQYF
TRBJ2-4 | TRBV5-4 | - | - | TGTGCCAGCAGCTTAGCGGGAGCCAAAAACATTCAGTACTTC | CASSLAGAKNIQYF
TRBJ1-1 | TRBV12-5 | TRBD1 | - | TGTGCTAGTGGTTTGTCGACAGGGGCCCTTATGGGGGGCGCGATCACTGAAGCTTTCTTT | CASGLSTGALMGGAITEAFF